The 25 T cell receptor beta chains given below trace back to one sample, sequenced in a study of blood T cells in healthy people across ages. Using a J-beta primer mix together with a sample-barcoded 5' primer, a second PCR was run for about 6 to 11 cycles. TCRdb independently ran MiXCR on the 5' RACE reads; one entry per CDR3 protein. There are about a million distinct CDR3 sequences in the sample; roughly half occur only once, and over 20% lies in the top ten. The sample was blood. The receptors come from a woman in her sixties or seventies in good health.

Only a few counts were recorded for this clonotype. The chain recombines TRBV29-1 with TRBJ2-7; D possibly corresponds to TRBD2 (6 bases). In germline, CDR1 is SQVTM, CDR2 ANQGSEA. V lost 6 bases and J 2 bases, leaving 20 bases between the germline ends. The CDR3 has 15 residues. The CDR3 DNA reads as TGCAGCGTCGGAGGAGGGGAGAAGCGTGCCTACGAGCAGTACTTC. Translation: CSVGGGEKRAYEQYF.

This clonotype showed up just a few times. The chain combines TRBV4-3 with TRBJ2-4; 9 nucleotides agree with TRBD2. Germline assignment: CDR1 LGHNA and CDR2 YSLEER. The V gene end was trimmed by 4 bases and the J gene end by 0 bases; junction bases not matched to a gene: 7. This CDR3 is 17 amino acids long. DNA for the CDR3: TGCGCCAGCAGCCGCCGACTAGCGGAGTCAGCCAAAAACATTCAGTACTTC. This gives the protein CASSRRLAESAKNIQYF.

CDR3 sequence: CASASAGGPNNEQFF. DNA for the CDR3: TGTGCCAGCGCCTCGGCGGGAGGGCCTAACAATGAGCAGTTCTTC. This rearrangement joins TRBV6-5 to TRBJ2-1; 9 nucleotides align to TRBD2. Germline trimming cut 8 bases from V and 5 bases from J; bases unmatched to any gene: 10. Germline V gene sequence: CDR1 MNHEY, CDR2 SVGAGI. There are 15 residues in the CDR3.

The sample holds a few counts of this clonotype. The CDR3 protein is CASSLLGTRTNNQPQHF. The CDR3 coding sequence is TGTGCCAGCAGTTTATTAGGGACCAGAACAAACAATCAGCCCCAGCATTTT. The J gene is TRBJ1-5, the V gene TRBV27; a weak D match, TRBD1 (5 bases). V was pared by 1 base and J by 3 bases, with 16 bases between. The CDR3 runs 17 residues. CDR1 and CDR2 (germline): MNHEY, SMNVEV (reference sequence).

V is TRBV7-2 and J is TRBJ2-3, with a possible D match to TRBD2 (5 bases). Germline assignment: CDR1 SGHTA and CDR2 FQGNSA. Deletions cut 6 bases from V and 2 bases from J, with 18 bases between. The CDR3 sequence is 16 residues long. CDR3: CASSLALGLNTDTQYF. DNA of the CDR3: TGTGCCAGCAGTCTAGCTCTTGGTTTGAACACAGATACGCAGTATTTT.

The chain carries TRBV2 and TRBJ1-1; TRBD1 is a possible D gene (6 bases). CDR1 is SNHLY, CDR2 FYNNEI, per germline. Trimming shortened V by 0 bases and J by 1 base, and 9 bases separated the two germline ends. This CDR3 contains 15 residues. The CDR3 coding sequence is TGTGCCAGCAGTGAAGCTAGGACAGAGAACACTGAAGCTTTCTTT. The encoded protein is CASSEARTENTEAFF.

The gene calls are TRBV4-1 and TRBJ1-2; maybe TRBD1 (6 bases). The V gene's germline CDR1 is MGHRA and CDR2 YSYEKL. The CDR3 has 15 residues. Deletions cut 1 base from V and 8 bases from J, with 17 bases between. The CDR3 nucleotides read TGCGCCAGCAGCCAAGGGGTAAACAGGGCTTGGGGCTACACCTTC. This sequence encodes CASSQGVNRAWGYTF.

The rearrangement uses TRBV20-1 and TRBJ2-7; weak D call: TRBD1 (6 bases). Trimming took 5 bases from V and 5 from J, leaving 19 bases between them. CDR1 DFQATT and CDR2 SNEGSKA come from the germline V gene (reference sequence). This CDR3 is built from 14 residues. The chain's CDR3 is CSAFTPDRSDEQYF. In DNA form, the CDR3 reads TGCAGTGCTTTTACACCGGACAGATCCGACGAGCAGTACTTC.

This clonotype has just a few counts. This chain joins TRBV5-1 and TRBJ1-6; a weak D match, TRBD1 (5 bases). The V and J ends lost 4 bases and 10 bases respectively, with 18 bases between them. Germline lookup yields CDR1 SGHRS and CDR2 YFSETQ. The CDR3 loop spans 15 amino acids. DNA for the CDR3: TGCGCCAGCAGCCCGTCGCGACCGGGGCGGTCACCCCTCCACTTT. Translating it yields CASSPSRPGRSPLHF.

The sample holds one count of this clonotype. The CDR3 DNA is TGCAGTGCTAACAAGGCCCCGACGGAAAAACTGTTTTTT. Amino acid sequence: CSANKAPTEKLFF. The chain has TRBV20-1 and TRBJ1-4; no reliable D call. Trimming removed 4 bases at V and 8 bases at J, with 14 bases between. This CDR3 comprises 13 residues. CDR1 DFQATT and CDR2 SNEGSKA come from the germline V gene (reference sequence).

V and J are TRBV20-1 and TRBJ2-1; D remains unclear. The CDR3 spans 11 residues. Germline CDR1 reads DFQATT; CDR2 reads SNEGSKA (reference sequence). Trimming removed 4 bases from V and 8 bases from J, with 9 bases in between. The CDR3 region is CSATQLYEQFF. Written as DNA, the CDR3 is TGCAGTGCTACCCAGTTGTATGAGCAGTTCTTC.

Here the CDR3 reads CRMTDDENTEAFF. Here the CDR3 DNA reads TGCAGGATGACCGATGATGAGAACACTGAAGCTTTCTTT. The chain is built from TRBV20-1 and TRBJ1-1; D uncertain. This CDR3 comprises 13 residues. Germline assignment: CDR1 DFQATT and CDR2 SNEGSKA (reference sequence).

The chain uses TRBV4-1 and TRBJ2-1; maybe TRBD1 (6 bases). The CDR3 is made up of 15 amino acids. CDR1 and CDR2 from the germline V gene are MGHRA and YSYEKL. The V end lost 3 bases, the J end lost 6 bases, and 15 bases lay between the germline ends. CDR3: CASSHPWTAFNEQFF. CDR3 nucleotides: TGCGCCAGCAGCCACCCTTGGACAGCCTTCAATGAGCAGTTCTTC.

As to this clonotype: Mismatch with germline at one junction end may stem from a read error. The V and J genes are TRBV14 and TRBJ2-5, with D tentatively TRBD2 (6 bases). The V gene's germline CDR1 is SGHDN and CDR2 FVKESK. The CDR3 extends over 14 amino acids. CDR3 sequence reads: CASSRGGTQEIQYF. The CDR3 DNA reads TGTGCCAGCAGCCGCGGCGGGACCCAAGAGATCCAGTACTTC.

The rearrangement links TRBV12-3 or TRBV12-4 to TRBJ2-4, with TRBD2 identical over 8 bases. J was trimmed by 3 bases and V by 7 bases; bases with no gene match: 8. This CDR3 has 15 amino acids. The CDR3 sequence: CASTPSGLVKNIQYF. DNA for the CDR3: TGTGCCAGCACCCCTTCGGGACTAGTCAAAAACATTCAGTACTTC.

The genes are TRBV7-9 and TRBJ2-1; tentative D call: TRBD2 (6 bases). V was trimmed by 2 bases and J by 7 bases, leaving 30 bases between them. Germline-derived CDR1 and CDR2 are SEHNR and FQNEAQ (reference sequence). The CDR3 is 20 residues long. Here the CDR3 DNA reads TGTGCCAGCAGCTTATTCCCTTATCGTGGGGTAGCGGAACCCCAGAATGAGCAGTTCTTC. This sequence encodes CASSLFPYRGVAEPQNEQFF.

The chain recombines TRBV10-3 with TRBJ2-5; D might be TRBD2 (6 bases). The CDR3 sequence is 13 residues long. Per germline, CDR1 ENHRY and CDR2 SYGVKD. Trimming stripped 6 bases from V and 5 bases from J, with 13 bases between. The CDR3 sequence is CAIRPFGSETQYF. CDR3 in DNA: TGTGCCATCAGACCGTTCGGGAGTGAGACCCAGTACTTC.

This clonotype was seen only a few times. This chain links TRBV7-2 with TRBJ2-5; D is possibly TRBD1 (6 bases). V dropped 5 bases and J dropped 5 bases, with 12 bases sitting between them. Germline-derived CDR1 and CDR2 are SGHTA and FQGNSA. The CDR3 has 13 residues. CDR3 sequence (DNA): TGTGCCAGCAGCGCGCAAAGGGGGGAGACCCAGTACTTC. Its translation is CASSAQRGETQYF.

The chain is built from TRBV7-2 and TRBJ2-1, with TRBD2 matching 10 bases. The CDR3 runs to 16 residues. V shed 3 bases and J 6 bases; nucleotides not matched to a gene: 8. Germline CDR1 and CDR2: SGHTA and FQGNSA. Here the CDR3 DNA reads TGTGCCAGCAGCTTGCAAGGACTAGCGGCTACCAATGAGCAGTTCTTC. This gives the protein CASSLQGLAATNEQFF. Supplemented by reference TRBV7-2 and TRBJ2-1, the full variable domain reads GAGVSQSPSNKVTEKGKDVELRCDPISGHTALYWYRQSLGQGLEFLIYFQGNSAPDKSGLPSDRFSAERTGGSVSTLTIQRTQQEDSAVYLCASSLQGLAATNEQFFGPGTRLTVL.

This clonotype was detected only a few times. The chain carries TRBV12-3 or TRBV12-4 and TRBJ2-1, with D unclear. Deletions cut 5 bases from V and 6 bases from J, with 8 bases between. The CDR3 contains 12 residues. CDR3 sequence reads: CASSPNINEQFF. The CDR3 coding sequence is TGTGCCAGCAGTCCTAATATCAATGAGCAGTTCTTC.

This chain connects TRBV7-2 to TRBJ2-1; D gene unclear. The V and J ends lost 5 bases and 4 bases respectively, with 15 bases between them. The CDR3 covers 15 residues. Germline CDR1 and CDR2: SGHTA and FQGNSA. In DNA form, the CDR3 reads TGTGCCAGCAGCCTGGAGAGTGCGGAGTACAATGAGCAGTTCTTC. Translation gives CASSLESAEYNEQFF.

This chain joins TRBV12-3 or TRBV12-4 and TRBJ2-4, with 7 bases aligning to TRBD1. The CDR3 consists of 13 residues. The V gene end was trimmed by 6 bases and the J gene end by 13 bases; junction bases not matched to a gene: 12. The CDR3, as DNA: TGTGCCAGCAGCGCGACAGGGACCTACAAGCAGTACTTC. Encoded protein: CASSATGTYKQYF.

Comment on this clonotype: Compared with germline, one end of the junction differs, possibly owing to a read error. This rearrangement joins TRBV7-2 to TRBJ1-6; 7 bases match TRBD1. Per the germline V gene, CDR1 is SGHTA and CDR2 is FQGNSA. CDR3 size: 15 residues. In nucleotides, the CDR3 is TGTGCCGGCAGTTACCGGGACAGCCTAGACTCACCCCTCCACTTT. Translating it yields CAGSYRDSLDSPLHF.

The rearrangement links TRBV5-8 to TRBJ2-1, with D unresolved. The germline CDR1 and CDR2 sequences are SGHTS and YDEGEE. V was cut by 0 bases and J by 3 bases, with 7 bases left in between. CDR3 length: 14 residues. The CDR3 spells CASSLGAYYNEQFF. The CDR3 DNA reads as TGTGCCAGCAGCTTGGGTGCTTACTACAATGAGCAGTTCTTC.

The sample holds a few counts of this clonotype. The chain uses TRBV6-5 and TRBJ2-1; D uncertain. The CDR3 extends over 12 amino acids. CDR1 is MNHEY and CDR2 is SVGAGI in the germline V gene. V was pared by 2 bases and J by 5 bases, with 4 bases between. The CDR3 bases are TGTGCCAGCAGTTACCCGAACAATGAGCAGTTCTTC. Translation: CASSYPNNEQFF.